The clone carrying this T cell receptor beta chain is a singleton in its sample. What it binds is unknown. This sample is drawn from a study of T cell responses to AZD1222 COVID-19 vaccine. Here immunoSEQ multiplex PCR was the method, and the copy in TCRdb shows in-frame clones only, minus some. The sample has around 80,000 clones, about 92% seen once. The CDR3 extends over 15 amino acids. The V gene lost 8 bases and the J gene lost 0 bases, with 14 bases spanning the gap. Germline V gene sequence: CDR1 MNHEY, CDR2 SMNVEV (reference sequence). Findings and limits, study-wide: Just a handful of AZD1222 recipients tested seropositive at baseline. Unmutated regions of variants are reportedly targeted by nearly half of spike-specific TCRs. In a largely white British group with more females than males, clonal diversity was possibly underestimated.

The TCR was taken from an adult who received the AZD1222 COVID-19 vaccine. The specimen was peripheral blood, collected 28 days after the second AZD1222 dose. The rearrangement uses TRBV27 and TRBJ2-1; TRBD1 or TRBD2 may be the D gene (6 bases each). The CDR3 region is CASGGRGFSYNEQFF. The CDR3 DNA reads TGTGCCAGCGGGGGGCGGGGCTTCTCCTACAATGAGCAGTTCTTC.